This T cell receptor beta chain came from a study of blood T cell repertoires in COVID-19. Overall study context: Samples of COVID-19 (acute and convalescent) were obtained from the United States, Italy and Spain. PBMCs, B-cell-depleted T cells, or T cells provided the cDNA or gDNA that made up the material.

Comment on this clone: One end of the junction fails to match germline, which may point to a read error.

As originally analysed: By means of reference gene primer amplification, nucleated cell counts were estimated. Generated by immunoSEQ multiplex PCR, the TCRdb table keeps only in-frame clones and is missing some. That table is the source of V, J and clone size, and D and trimming were worked out from the DNA. The table records 88,000 or so clones, roughly 77% of them present only once. The CDR3 is 17 residues long. Germline-derived CDR1 and CDR2 are SSHAT and FNYEAQ (reference sequence). This clonotype originated in a human donor in a cohort sampled during active COVID-19. The sample was peripheral blood. The rearrangement links TRBV7-7 to TRBJ2-1; 9 bases line up with TRBD2. The CDR3 DNA follows: TGTGCTAGCAGTCCTCGAGGTTGGGCTAGCGGGAAGTACGAGCAGTTCTTC. This gives the protein CASSPRGWASGKYEQFF.